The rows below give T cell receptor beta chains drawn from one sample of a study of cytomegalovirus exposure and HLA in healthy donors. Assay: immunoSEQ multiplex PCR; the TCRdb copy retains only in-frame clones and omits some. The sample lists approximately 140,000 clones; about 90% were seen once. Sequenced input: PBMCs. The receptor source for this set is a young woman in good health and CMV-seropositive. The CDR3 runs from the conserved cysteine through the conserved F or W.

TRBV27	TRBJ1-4	CASSLSLGTGSEKLFF
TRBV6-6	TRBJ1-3	CASSYQTADSGNTIYF
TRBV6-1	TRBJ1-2	CASSEGGSHGYTF
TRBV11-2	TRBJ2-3	CASSLVTGFNLAQYF
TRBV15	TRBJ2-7	CATSRPRPGSRSSYEQYF
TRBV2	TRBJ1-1	CASTMGALNAEAFF
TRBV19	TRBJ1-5	CASTPGAGRDSNQPQHF
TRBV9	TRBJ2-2	CASSVADAGLFGELFF
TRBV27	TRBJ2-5	CASSFRTSGQETQYF
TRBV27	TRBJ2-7	CASSPSTGKWEQYF
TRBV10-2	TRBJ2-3	CASRPGPGLAGGTTDTQYF